These 29 T cell receptor beta chains were all obtained from the same sample, sequenced in a study of blood T cell repertoires in COVID-19. Assay used: immunoSEQ multiplex PCR; TCRdb lists only in-frame clones, some missing. The sample lists 310,000 or so clones, 80% to 90% occurring once. The sequencing sample was made of peripheral blood. Every receptor here comes from a man aged 25 to 40 with COVID-19, enrolled during active disease.

The V and J genes are TRBV18 and TRBJ2-6; 9 nucleotides agree with TRBD1. The CDR3 runs 16 residues. From germline, CDR1 is KGHSH and CDR2 LQKENI. V was pared by 3 bases and J by 2 bases, with 2 bases of the junction left unmatched. The CDR3, as DNA: TGTGCCAGCTCACCTACAGGGGGCGCTGGGGCCAACGTCCTGACTTTC. It specifies CASSPTGGAGANVLTF. The whole variable domain, filled in from reference TRBV18 and TRBJ2-6, reads NAGVMQNPRHLVRRRGQEARLRCSPMKGHSHVYWYRQLPEEGLKFMVYLQKENIIDESGMPKERFSAEFPKEGPSILRIQQVVRGDSAAYFCASSPTGGAGANVLTFGAGSRLTVL.

For the CDR3, the DNA is TGTGCCAGCTCACAAAGGGACACAGCTAACTATGGCTACACCTTC. This encodes CASSQRDTANYGYTF. The J gene is TRBJ1-2, the V gene TRBV18; D possibly corresponds to TRBD1 (6 bases). Trimming took off 4 bases at V and 0 bases at J, with 12 bases between the two ends. Germline V gene sequence: CDR1 KGHSH, CDR2 LQKENI. The CDR3 covers 15 residues.

This chain connects TRBV7-2 to TRBJ2-1; the D is unclear. The V and J ends lost 5 bases and 9 bases respectively, with 11 bases between them. The V gene's germline CDR1 is SGHTA and CDR2 FQGNSA. This CDR3 has 12 residues. The CDR3 nucleotides read TGTGCCAGCAGCCCCCAGGCCGCTGAGCAGTTCTTC. It translates to CASSPQAAEQFF.

The chain has TRBV4-1 and TRBJ2-7; D is perhaps TRBD1 (6 bases). There are 15 residues in the CDR3. The ends were cut back, 0 bases at V and 1 base at J, with 10 bases in the middle. Germline V lookup: CDR1 MGHRA, CDR2 YSYEKL. This chain's CDR3 is CASSQDWDISYEQYF. For the CDR3, the DNA is TGCGCCAGCAGCCAAGACTGGGACATTTCCTACGAGCAGTACTTC.

The chain links TRBV7-9 to TRBJ2-2, with TRBD2 identical over 8 bases. The CDR3 spans 16 residues. Germline lookup yields CDR1 SEHNR and CDR2 FQNEAQ (reference sequence). The J segment lost 4 bases and the V segment lost 1 base, leaving 5 bases of the junction unmatched. This CDR3 reads CASSLGGRRGTGELFF. For the CDR3, the DNA is TGTGCCAGCAGCTTAGGCGGGAGGCGAGGCACCGGGGAGCTGTTTTTT.

This rearrangement joins TRBV25-1 to TRBJ1-5; D perhaps matches TRBD1 (5 bases). Germline assignment: CDR1 MGHDK and CDR2 SYGVNS. The ends were cut back, 6 bases at V and 0 bases at J, with 18 bases in the middle. The length of the CDR3 is 17 residues. CDR3 residues: CASRGYQGTSSNQPQHF. The DNA of the CDR3 is TGTGCCAGCAGAGGATACCAAGGGACTTCTAGCAATCAGCCCCAGCATTTT.

The rearrangement joins TRBV5-1 to TRBJ1-4; D ambiguous. This CDR3 has 12 amino acids. Germline values: CDR1 SGHRS, CDR2 YFSETQ. The germline V and J ends were trimmed by 3 bases and 8 bases, with 8 bases remaining between them. The CDR3 spells CASSSPSEKLFF. In nucleotides, the CDR3 is TGCGCCAGCAGCTCACCGAGCGAAAAACTGTTTTTT.

V and J are TRBV9 and TRBJ2-5, with TRBD2 matching over 8 bases. Looked up from germline, CDR1 is SGDLS and CDR2 is YYNGEE. V was pared by 0 bases and J by 5 bases, with 9 bases of the junction left unmatched. The CDR3 has 16 amino acids. The DNA for the CDR3 is TGTGCCAGCAGCGTAGGCAGCGGGGGAGGTAGCGAGACCCAGTACTTC. Amino acid sequence: CASSVGSGGGSETQYF.

The chain carries TRBV5-6 and TRBJ1-5, with 8 nucleotides matching TRBD1. Germline lookup yields CDR1 SGHDT and CDR2 YYEEEE. The CDR3 is 15 amino acids. V lost 3 bases and J lost 4; bases outside the gene matches: 6. The CDR3 bases are TGTGCCAGCAGCTACTCAGGGGGCTGGAATCAGCCCCAGCATTTT. This translates into CASSYSGGWNQPQHF.

This clone was seen just once. V usage is TRBV18 and J usage is TRBJ2-1; TRBD2 agrees at 7 bases. The V gene end was trimmed by 2 bases and the J gene end by 8 bases; junction bases not matched to a gene: 9. The germline V gene has CDR1 KGHSH and CDR2 LQKENI. The CDR3 covers 15 residues. Here the CDR3 DNA reads TGTGCCAGCTCACCATGGACTAGTACCGGCTATGAGCAGTTCTTC. This codes for CASSPWTSTGYEQFF.

V and J are TRBV5-4 and TRBJ2-3; 7 bases are a match to TRBD2. Germline assignment: CDR1 SGHNT and CDR2 YYREEE (reference sequence). The V segment lost 3 bases and the J segment 3 bases; nucleotides outside the gene matches: 7. The CDR3 runs to 15 residues. The CDR3 region has the DNA TGTGCCAGCAGCTCTGGGGGGGTGACGACAGATACGCAGTATTTT. Translated: CASSSGGVTTDTQYF.

V and J are TRBV6-5 and TRBJ2-7; a weak D match, TRBD1 (6 bases). Per germline, CDR1 MNHEY and CDR2 SVGAGI. Between the trimmed V and J ends, which lost 5 bases and 3 bases, there was a span of 14 bases. The CDR3 is 14 residues long. The CDR3 region has the DNA TGTGCCAGCAGTCAAACCAGGGGAATCTACGAGCAGTACTTC. Translated: CASSQTRGIYEQYF.

In DNA form, the CDR3 reads TGTGCCAGCAGCGGCCCGGACAGGTACGAGCAGTACTTC. Encoded protein: CASSGPDRYEQYF. This sequence joins TRBV7-9 and TRBJ2-7; 7 nucleotides line up with TRBD1. CDR1 is SEHNR and CDR2 is FQNEAQ in the germline V gene (reference sequence). V dropped 5 bases and J dropped 4; count of bases not matched to a gene: 5. This CDR3 comprises 13 residues.

The V gene is TRBV5-4, the J gene TRBJ2-1; TRBD2 matches 9 bases. Germline loops: CDR1 SGHNT, CDR2 YYREEE (reference sequence). CDR3 length: 16 amino acids. After removal of 4 bases from V and 6 bases from J, the junction contained 11 bases not matched to a gene. The CDR3 bases are TGTGCCAGCAGCCCGCCCCCGGGACTAGCTCTCAATGAGCAGTTCTTC. Its translation: CASSPPPGLALNEQFF.

The V and J genes are TRBV7-9 and TRBJ2-1; 10 bases are a match to TRBD1. Germline assignment: CDR1 SEHNR and CDR2 FQNEAQ (reference sequence). The CDR3 totals 14 residues. Trimming took 4 bases from V and 8 from J; bases not matched to a gene: 5. CDR3 DNA sequence: TGTGCCAGCAGCTCCCGGGACAGGGGCGATGAGCAGTTCTTC. Protein product: CASSSRDRGDEQFF.

This clone was seen a single time. The chain joins TRBV4-3 to TRBJ1-2, with a possible D match to TRBD1 (5 bases). Germline CDR1 reads LGHNA; CDR2 reads YSLEER. The CDR3 runs to 16 residues. Between the trimmed V and J ends, which lost 4 bases and 0 bases, there was a span of 15 bases. CDR3 residues: CASSPSRTQANYGYTF. The CDR3 region has the DNA TGCGCCAGCAGCCCTTCACGGACACAAGCTAACTATGGCTACACCTTC.

This clone was found once. The rearrangement links TRBV19 to TRBJ1-6; possibly TRBD1 for D (5 bases). Germline V gives CDR1 LNHDA, CDR2 SQIVND (reference sequence). Trimming left V 3 bases short and J 4 bases short, with 10 bases between. This CDR3 comprises 15 residues. CDR3 DNA sequence: TGTGCCAGTAGTATGACGACAGTTTATAATTCACCCCTCCACTTT. Translated, it gives CASSMTTVYNSPLHF.

The rearrangement uses TRBV11-2 and TRBJ2-3; 13 bases are a match to TRBD2. Trimming took 5 bases from V and 6 from J; bases not matched to a gene: 11. CDR3 size: 17 residues. The germline CDR1 and CDR2 sequences are SGHAT and FQNNGV. CDR3 loop: CASSRAVLAGGLDTQYF. DNA for the CDR3: TGTGCCAGCAGCCGCGCGGTACTAGCGGGGGGGCTTGATACGCAGTATTTT.

The chain joins TRBV18 to TRBJ2-2, with TRBD1 matching 10 bases. CDR3 length equals 16 residues. The V and J ends lost 3 bases and 7 bases, in that order; junction bases with no gene match: 8. Per germline, CDR1 KGHSH and CDR2 LQKENI. Here the CDR3 DNA reads TGTGCCAGCTCACCCAGACAGGGGGCCTATTACGGGGAGCTGTTTTTT. Its protein product is CASSPRQGAYYGELFF.

The V gene is TRBV4-1, the J gene TRBJ2-1; D is unclear. The CDR3 length is 14 residues. The V and J ends lost 5 bases and 1 base respectively, with 9 bases between them. Germline loops: CDR1 MGHRA, CDR2 YSYEKL. The CDR3 region has the DNA TGCGCCAGCAGCTTATCCGGTTCCTACAATGAGCAGTTCTTC. It codes for CASSLSGSYNEQFF.

CDR3 sequence reads: CASSLDRVGEKLFF. CDR3 bases: TGTGCCAGCAGCTTAGACAGGGTTGGTGAAAAACTGTTTTTT. This chain connects TRBV11-1 to TRBJ1-4; D might be TRBD1 (6 bases). V dropped 1 base and J dropped 7 bases, with 10 bases sitting between them. CDR1 SGHAT and CDR2 FQDESV come from the germline V gene (reference sequence). This CDR3 spans 14 amino acids.

The chain has TRBV10-3 and TRBJ2-2; the D gene is possibly TRBD2 (5 bases). Trimming stripped 3 bases from V and 1 base from J, with 12 bases between. CDR1 is ENHRY and CDR2 is SYGVKD in the germline V gene. This CDR3 is built from 16 residues. The CDR3 region has the DNA TGTGCCATCAGTGATCCCCATCGGGGGAACACCGGGGAGCTGTTTTTT. Protein: CAISDPHRGNTGELFF.

This clone was seen a single time. The rearrangement joins TRBV6-5 to TRBJ2-7, with 7 positions matching TRBD2. The trim removed 0 bases at V and 6 bases at J, leaving 8 bases unmatched. CDR1 is MNHEY, CDR2 SVGAGI, per germline. The CDR3 runs 15 residues. In DNA, the CDR3 is TGTGCCAGCAGTTACTCGTTCGCTAGCGGAGCCGAGCAGTACTTC. Protein product: CASSYSFASGAEQYF.

The V call is TRBV7-9, the J call TRBJ2-4; 10 nucleotides match TRBD1. CDR1 SEHNR and CDR2 FQNEAQ come from the germline V gene (reference sequence). The CDR3 length is 13 residues. The ends lost 4 bases at V and 11 bases at J; junction bases unmatched: 5. This chain's CDR3 is CASSSRTGGVQYF. The DNA for the CDR3 is TGTGCCAGCAGCTCCAGGACAGGGGGAGTTCAGTACTTC.

The rearrangement joins TRBV19 to TRBJ2-7; D is perhaps TRBD1 (6 bases). V was shortened by 3 bases and J by 1 base, with 10 bases between the two germline ends. CDR1 is LNHDA and CDR2 is SQIVND in the germline V gene (reference sequence). CDR3 length: 14 residues. The CDR3 coding sequence is TGTGCCAGTAGTATGGTGGACAGTTCCTACGAGCAGTACTTC. Translation gives CASSMVDSSYEQYF. The complete variable domain, with remaining parts taken from reference TRBV19 and TRBJ2-7, reads DGGITQSPKYLFRKEGQNVTLSCEQNLNHDAMYWYRQDPGQGLRLIYYSQIVNDFQKGDIAEGYSVSREKKESFPLTVTSAQKNPTAFYLCASSMVDSSYEQYFGPGTRLTVT.

The gene calls are TRBV6-2 or TRBV6-3 and TRBJ2-7; unclear D gene. Germline-derived CDR1 and CDR2 are MNHEY and SVGEGT. The CDR3 totals 13 residues. Trimming took off 4 bases at V and 2 bases at J, with 9 bases between the two ends. The CDR3: CASSSPAPYEQYF. As DNA, the CDR3 is TGTGCCAGCAGTTCCCCAGCGCCCTACGAGCAGTACTTC.

The chain carries TRBV28 and TRBJ2-1; 12 nucleotides match TRBD1. This CDR3 comprises 15 residues. Germline assignment: CDR1 MDHEN and CDR2 SYDVKM. Losses at the gene ends were 5 bases for V and 4 bases for J; bases not matched to a gene: 3. The CDR3 loop reads CASSVGQGAYNEQFF. The CDR3 nucleotides are TGTGCCAGCAGTGTGGGACAGGGGGCGTACAATGAGCAGTTCTTC.

The V and J genes are TRBV19 and TRBJ2-3; 7 bases map to TRBD1. Germline-derived CDR1 and CDR2 are LNHDA and SQIVND (reference sequence). CDR3 length: 13 residues. V lost 8 bases and J lost 3; bases outside the gene matches: 5. The CDR3 region is CASLRQGTDTQYF. In DNA form, the CDR3 reads TGTGCCAGTCTAAGACAGGGAACAGATACGCAGTATTTT.

As DNA, the CDR3 is TGTGCCAGCTCACCAGACATCGGGGAGCTGTTTTTT. The encoded protein is CASSPDIGELFF. The chain is built from TRBV18 and TRBJ2-2; D uncertain. The CDR3 consists of 12 residues. Trimming left V 2 bases short and J 7 bases short, with 5 bases between. The germline V gene has CDR1 KGHSH and CDR2 LQKENI.